A selection of T cell receptor beta chains follows, all from one sample in a study of CD8 T cells in ankylosing spondylitis. Each CDR3 protein gets one entry after TCRdb re-called the 5' RACE reads with MiXCR. The table lists under 250,000 distinct CDR3 sequences, over 30% of them singletons, with about 4% in the top ten. The source material was blood, either unsorted or a sorted T cell fraction (not recorded which). These TCRs come from a male donor with ankylosing spondylitis or in good health (not recorded which). Both conserved end residues are part of each CDR3. D genes are given only for firm matches. Clone size is shown for a subset of rows, as once, few, many or a class of expanded clone.

J gene: TRBJ2-1
clone size: NA
V gene: TRBV20-1
D gene: NA
CDR3 DNA: TGCAGTGCCTCACCTGGCGGCAACTCCTACAATGAGCAGTTCTTC
CDR3 protein: CSASPGGNSYNEQFF

J gene: TRBJ2-3
clone size: NA
V gene: TRBV25-1
D gene: NA
CDR3 DNA: TGTGCCAGCAGTGAATACCCGGGGGAGAGGCTAAGCACAGATACGCAGTATTTT
CDR3 protein: CASSEYPGERLSTDTQYF

J gene: TRBJ2-1
clone size: few
V gene: TRBV10-3
D gene: TRBD2
CDR3 DNA: TGTGCCATCAGGACGCCGGGACTAGCGGGGGGGAACAATGAGCAGTTCTTC
CDR3 protein: CAIRTPGLAGGNNEQFF

J gene: TRBJ1-5
clone size: NA
V gene: TRBV20-1
D gene: NA
CDR3 DNA: TGCAGTGCTGGGACTAGCAATCAGCCCCAGCATTTT
CDR3 protein: CSAGTSNQPQHF

J gene: TRBJ2-1
clone size: NA
V gene: TRBV24-1
D gene: TRBD1
CDR3 DNA: TGTGCCACCAGTGATTGGGACAGTAACAATGAGCAGTTCTTC
CDR3 protein: CATSDWDSNNEQFF

J gene: TRBJ2-1
clone size: few
V gene: TRBV20-1
D gene: TRBD2
CDR3 DNA: TGCAGTGCCGAGGGGCGGGAGGGGGACGATGAGCAGTTCTTC
CDR3 protein: CSAEGREGDDEQFF

J gene: TRBJ2-1
clone size: NA
V gene: TRBV25-1
D gene: NA
CDR3 DNA: TGTGCCAGTACCAACAGGGAGTCCGATGAGCAGTTCTTC
CDR3 protein: CASTNRESDEQFF

J gene: TRBJ2-7
clone size: few
V gene: TRBV12-3/TRBV12-4
D gene: NA
CDR3 DNA: TGTGCCAGCAGTTTACGTTCCGGCCACGAGCAGTACTTC
CDR3 protein: CASSLRSGHEQYF

J gene: TRBJ1-6
clone size: many
V gene: TRBV20-1
D gene: NA
CDR3 DNA: TGCAGTGCTCAGGACAGTCCAGGATCACCCCTCCACTTT
CDR3 protein: CSAQDSPGSPLHF

J gene: TRBJ2-1
clone size: once
V gene: TRBV29-1
D gene: NA
CDR3 DNA: TGCAGCGTTGACAGGTTACGTAACAATGAGCAGTTCTTC
CDR3 protein: CSVDRLRNNEQFF

J gene: TRBJ2-1
clone size: few
V gene: TRBV12-3/TRBV12-4
D gene: TRBD2
CDR3 DNA: TGTGCCAGCAGCTCAGGGACTAGCGGGGGGATGACGTTCTTC
CDR3 protein: CASSSGTSGGMTFF

J gene: TRBJ2-6
clone size: NA
V gene: TRBV12-3/TRBV12-4
D gene: NA
CDR3 DNA: TGTGCCAGCAGTTTAGGGCACTCTGGGGCCAACGTCCTGACTTTC
CDR3 protein: CASSLGHSGANVLTF

J gene: TRBJ2-5
clone size: NA
V gene: TRBV30
D gene: TRBD2
CDR3 DNA: TGTGCCTGGGAGACCGGGACTAGCGGGGAGACCCAGTACTTC
CDR3 protein: CAWETGTSGETQYF

J gene: TRBJ2-1
clone size: NA
V gene: TRBV5-1
D gene: NA
CDR3 DNA: TGCGCCAGCAGCTTGGATATCGGGACCGAGCAGTTCTTC
CDR3 protein: CASSLDIGTEQFF

J gene: TRBJ2-7
clone size: few
V gene: TRBV9
D gene: NA
CDR3 DNA: TGTGCCAGCAGCGTAACCTCCTCGACCGAGCAGTACTTC
CDR3 protein: CASSVTSSTEQYF

J gene: TRBJ1-5
clone size: NA
V gene: TRBV29-1
D gene: NA
CDR3 DNA: TGCAGCGTAGCTTGGGGTTATAGCAATCAGCCCCAGCATTTT
CDR3 protein: CSVAWGYSNQPQHF

J gene: TRBJ1-2
clone size: once
V gene: TRBV27
D gene: NA
CDR3 DNA: TGTGCCAGCAACTTGAGGGACACCGGGCCCTTC
CDR3 protein: CASNLRDTGPF

J gene: TRBJ2-5
clone size: once
V gene: TRBV4-1
D gene: TRBD1
CDR3 DNA: TGCGCCAGCAGCCAAGACGGACAGGGGTTGGAGACCCAGTACTTC
CDR3 protein: CASSQDGQGLETQYF

J gene: TRBJ1-3
clone size: NA
V gene: TRBV12-3/TRBV12-4
D gene: TRBD1
CDR3 DNA: TGTGCCAGCAGTTGGGGACAGGGGGGAAACACCATATATTTT
CDR3 protein: CASSWGQGGNTIYF

J gene: TRBJ2-6
clone size: NA
V gene: TRBV5-4
D gene: TRBD1
CDR3 DNA: TGTGCCAGCAGCGAGGGACAGCCTCTTGGGGCCAACGTCCTGACTTTC
CDR3 protein: CASSEGQPLGANVLTF

J gene: TRBJ1-3
clone size: NA
V gene: TRBV2
D gene: NA
CDR3 DNA: TGTGCCAGCAGGCTTCGGGACGGGACATTAAGCTTTACAAACACCATATATTTT
CDR3 protein: CASRLRDGTLSFTNTIYF

J gene: TRBJ2-5
clone size: few
V gene: TRBV5-6
D gene: TRBD2
CDR3 DNA: TGTGCCAGCAGCTTGGGACTAGCGTTGGAAGAGACCCAGTACTTC
CDR3 protein: CASSLGLALEETQYF

J gene: TRBJ2-2
clone size: few
V gene: TRBV5-6
D gene: NA
CDR3 DNA: TGTGCCAGCAGCTGGGGGATTTCCGCGAACACCGGGGAGCTGTTTTTT
CDR3 protein: CASSWGISANTGELFF

J gene: TRBJ1-6
clone size: NA
V gene: TRBV20-1
D gene: NA
CDR3 DNA: TGCAGTGCTAGAGATCTCTCCCTCGACAGCTCCTATAATTCACCCCTCCACTTT
CDR3 protein: CSARDLSLDSSYNSPLHF

J gene: TRBJ2-7
clone size: NA
V gene: TRBV27
D gene: TRBD1
CDR3 DNA: TGTGCCAGCAGTTCAGGACAGGACTACGAGCAGTACTTC
CDR3 protein: CASSSGQDYEQYF

J gene: TRBJ2-2
clone size: few
V gene: TRBV20-1
D gene: NA
CDR3 DNA: TGCAGTGCGCCCCGACAACTTAACACCGGGGAGCTGTTTTTT
CDR3 protein: CSAPRQLNTGELFF

J gene: TRBJ2-2
clone size: NA
V gene: TRBV2
D gene: TRBD1
CDR3 DNA: TGTGCCAGCACCCGGGACAGGGCCGGGACCGGGGAGCTGTTTTTT
CDR3 protein: CASTRDRAGTGELFF